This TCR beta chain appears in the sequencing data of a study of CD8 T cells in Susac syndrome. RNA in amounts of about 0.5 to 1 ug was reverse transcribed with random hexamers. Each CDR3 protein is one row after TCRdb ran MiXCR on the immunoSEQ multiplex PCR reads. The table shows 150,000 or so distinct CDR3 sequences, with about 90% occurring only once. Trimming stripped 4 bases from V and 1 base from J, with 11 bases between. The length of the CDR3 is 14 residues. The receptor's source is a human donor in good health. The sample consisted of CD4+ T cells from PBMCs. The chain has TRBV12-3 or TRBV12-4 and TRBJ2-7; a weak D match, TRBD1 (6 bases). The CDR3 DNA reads TGTGCCAGCAGTTCCGGACAGACGTCCTACGAGCAGTACTTC. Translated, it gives CASSSGQTSYEQYF.